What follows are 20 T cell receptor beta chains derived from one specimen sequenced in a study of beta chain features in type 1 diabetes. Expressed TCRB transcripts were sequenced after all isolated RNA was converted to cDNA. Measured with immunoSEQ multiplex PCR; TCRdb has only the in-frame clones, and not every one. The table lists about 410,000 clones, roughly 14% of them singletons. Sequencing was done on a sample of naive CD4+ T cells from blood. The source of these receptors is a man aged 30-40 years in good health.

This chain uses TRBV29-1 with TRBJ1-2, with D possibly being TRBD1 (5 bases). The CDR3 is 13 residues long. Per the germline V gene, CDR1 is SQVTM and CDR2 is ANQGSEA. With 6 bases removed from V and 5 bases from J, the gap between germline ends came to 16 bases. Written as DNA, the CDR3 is TGCAGCGTGGGAAAAGGGGACGGGTATGGCTACACCTTC. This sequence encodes CSVGKGDGYGYTF.

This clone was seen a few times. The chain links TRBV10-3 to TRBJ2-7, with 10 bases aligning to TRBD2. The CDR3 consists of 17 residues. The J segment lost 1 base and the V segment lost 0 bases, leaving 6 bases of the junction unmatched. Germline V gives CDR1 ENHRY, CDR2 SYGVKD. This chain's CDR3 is CAISESGAGGPSYEQYV. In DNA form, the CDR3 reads TGTGCCATCAGTGAGTCTGGAGCGGGAGGGCCTTCCTACGAGCAGTACGTC.

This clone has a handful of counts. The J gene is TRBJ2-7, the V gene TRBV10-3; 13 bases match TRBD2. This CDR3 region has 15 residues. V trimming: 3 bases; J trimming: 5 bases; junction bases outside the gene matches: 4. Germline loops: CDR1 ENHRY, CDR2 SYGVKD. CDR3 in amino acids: CAISDPGLAGDEQYF. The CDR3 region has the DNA TGTGCCATCAGTGACCCAGGACTAGCGGGGGACGAGCAGTACTTC.

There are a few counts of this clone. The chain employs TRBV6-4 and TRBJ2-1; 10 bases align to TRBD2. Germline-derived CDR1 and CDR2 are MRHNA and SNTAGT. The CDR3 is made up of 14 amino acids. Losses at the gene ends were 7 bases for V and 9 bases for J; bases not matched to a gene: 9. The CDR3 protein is CASTMLAGAGEQFF. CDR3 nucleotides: TGTGCCAGCACCATGCTAGCGGGAGCCGGTGAGCAGTTCTTC.

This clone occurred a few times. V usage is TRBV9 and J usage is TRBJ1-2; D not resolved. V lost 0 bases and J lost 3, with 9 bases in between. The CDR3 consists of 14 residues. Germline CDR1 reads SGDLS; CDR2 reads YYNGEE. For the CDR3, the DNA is TGTGCCAGCAGCGTAGGGACGGCCCACTATGGCTACACCTTC. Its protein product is CASSVGTAHYGYTF. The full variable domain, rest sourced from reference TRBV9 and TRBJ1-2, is DSGVTQTPKHLITATGQRVTLRCSPRSGDLSVYWYQQSLDQGLQFLIQYYNGEERAKGNILERFSAQQFPDLHSELNLSSLELGDSALYFCASSVGTAHYGYTFGSGTRLTVV.

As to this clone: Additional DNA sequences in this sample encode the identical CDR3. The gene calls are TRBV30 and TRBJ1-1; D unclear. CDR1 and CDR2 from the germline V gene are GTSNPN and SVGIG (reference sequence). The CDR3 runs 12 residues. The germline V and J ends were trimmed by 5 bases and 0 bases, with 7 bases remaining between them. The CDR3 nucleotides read TGTGCCTGGGGCAGGATGAACACTGAAGCTTTCTTT. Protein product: CAWGRMNTEAFF.

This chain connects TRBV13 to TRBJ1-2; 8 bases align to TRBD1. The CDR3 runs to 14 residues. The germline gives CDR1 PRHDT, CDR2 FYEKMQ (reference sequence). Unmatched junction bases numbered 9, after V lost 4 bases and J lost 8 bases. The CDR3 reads CASSWGQVMRGYTF. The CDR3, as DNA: TGTGCCAGCAGCTGGGGACAGGTGATGAGGGGCTACACCTTC.

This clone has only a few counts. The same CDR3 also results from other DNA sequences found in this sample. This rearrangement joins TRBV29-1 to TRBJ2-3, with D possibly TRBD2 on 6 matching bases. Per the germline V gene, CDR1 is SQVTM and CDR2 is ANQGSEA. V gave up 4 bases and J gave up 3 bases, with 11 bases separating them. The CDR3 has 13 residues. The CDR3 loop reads CSVAGSGTDTQYF. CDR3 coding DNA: TGCAGCGTTGCCGGGAGTGGAACAGATACGCAGTATTTT.

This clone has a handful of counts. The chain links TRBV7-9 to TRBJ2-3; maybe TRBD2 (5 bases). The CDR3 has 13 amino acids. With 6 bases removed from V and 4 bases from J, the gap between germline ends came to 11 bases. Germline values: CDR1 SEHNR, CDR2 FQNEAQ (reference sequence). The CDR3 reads CASSDPGADTQYF. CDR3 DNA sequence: TGTGCCAGCAGTGATCCCGGGGCAGATACGCAGTATTTT.

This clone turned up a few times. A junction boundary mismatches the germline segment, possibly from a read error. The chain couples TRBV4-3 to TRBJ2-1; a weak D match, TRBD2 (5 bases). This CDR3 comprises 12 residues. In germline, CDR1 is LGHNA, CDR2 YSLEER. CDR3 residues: CASSQDFRGSVF. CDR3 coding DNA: TGCGCCAGCAGCCAAGACTTCCGGGGATCGGTCTTC.

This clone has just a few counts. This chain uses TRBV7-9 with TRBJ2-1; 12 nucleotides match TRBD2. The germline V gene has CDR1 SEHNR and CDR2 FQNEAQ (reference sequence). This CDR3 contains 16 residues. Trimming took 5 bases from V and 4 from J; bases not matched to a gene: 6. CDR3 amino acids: CASSVTSGGLYNEQFF. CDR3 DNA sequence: TGTGCCAGCAGCGTGACTAGCGGGGGCCTTTACAATGAGCAGTTCTTC.

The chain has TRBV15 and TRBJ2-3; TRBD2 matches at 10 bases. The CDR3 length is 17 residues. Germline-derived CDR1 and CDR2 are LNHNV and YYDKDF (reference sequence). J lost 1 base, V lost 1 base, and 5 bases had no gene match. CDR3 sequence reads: CATSRVPSGRGTDTQYF. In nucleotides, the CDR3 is TGTGCCACCAGCAGAGTTCCCAGCGGGAGGGGCACAGATACGCAGTATTTT. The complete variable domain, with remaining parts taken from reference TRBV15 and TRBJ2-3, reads DAMVIQNPRYQVTQFGKPVTLSCSQTLNHNVMYWYQQKSSQAPKLLFHYYDKDFNNEADTPDNFQSRRPNTSFCFLDIRSPGLGDTAMYLCATSRVPSGRGTDTQYFGPGTRLTVL.

CDR3 coding DNA: TGTGCCAGCAGCTCGGGACTTTACAATGAGCAGTTCTTC. Translating it yields CASSSGLYNEQFF. The V call is TRBV11-2, the J call TRBJ2-1; D may be TRBD2 (6 bases). The V end was cut by 4 bases, the J end by 4 bases, with 8 bases between. Germline values: CDR1 SGHAT, CDR2 FQNNGV. This CDR3 has 13 amino acids.

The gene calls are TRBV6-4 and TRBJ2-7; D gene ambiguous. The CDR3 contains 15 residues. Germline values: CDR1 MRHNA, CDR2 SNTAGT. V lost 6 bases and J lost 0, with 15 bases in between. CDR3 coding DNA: TGTGCCAGCAGAGAATTACGTATATGCTCCTACGAGCAGTACGTC. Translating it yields CASRELRICSYEQYV.

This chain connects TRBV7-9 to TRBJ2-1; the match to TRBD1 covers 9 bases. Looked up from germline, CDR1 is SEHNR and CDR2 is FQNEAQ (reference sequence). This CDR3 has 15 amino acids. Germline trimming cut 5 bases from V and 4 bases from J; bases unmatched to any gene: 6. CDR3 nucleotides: TGTGCCAGCAGCCAGGACAGGGGCGGATACAATGAGCAGTTCTTC. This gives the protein CASSQDRGGYNEQFF.

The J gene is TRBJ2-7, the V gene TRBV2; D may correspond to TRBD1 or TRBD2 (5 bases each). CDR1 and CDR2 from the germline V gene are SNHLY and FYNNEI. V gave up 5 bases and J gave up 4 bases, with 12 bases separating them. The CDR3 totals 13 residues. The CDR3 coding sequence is TGTGCCAGCAGTCGGGACGAGGGTTACGAGCAGTACTTC. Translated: CASSRDEGYEQYF.

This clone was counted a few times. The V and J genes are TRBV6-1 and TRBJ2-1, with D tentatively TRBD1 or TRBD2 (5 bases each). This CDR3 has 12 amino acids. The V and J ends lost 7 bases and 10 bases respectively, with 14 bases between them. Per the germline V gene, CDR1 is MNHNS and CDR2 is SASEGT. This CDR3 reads CASTRPWGEQFF. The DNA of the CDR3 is TGTGCCAGCACACGGCCCTGGGGGGAGCAGTTCTTC.

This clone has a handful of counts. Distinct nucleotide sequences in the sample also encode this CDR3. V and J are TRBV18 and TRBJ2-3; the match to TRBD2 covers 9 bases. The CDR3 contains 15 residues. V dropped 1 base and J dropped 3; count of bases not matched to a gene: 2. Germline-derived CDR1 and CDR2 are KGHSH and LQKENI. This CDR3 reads CASSPLAGATDTQYF. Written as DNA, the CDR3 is TGTGCCAGCTCACCACTAGCGGGAGCAACAGATACGCAGTATTTT.

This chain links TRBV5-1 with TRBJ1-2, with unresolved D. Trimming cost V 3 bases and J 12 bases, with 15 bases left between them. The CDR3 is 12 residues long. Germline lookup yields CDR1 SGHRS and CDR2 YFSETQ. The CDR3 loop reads CASSSGSAHDTF. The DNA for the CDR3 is TGCGCCAGCAGCTCTGGGAGCGCTCATGACACCTTC.

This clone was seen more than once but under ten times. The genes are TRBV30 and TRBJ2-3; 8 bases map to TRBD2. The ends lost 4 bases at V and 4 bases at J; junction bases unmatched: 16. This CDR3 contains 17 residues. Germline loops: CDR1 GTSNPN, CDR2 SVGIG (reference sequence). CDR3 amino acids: CAWTRGVAGLRADTQYF. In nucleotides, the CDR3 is TGTGCCTGGACCCGAGGGGTAGCGGGACTCAGGGCAGATACGCAGTATTTT.